This TCR beta chain originates from a study of Ad26.COV2.S vaccination and SARS-CoV-2 variants (dated by TCRdb to the early 2020s). Some background on the complete study: Vaccine-arm donors were drawn from COV1001, a multicentre, randomized, double-blind, placebo-controlled phase I-IIa trial of Ad26.COV2.S in healthy adults. Ad26.COV2.S was given intramuscularly at 5x10^10 or 1x10^11 viral particles, as a single shot or as two shots 56 days apart. The specificity and breadth of SARS-CoV-2-reactive T cell receptors after Ad26.COV2.S vaccination were assessed by TCRbeta repertoire sequencing. The TCR-sequenced set comprised about 32 samples: around 20 Ad26.COV2.S vaccine recipients, 5 placebo recipients and 8 SARS-CoV-2 convalescent individuals. Trial participants were randomized into five groups of five, in which low-dose or high-dose Ad26.COV2.S was given once or twice, or placebo was given on both occasions. Throughout the experiments and outcome assessment, investigators stayed blinded to trial group allocation. What the research found in general, with its limitations: Vaccine and placebo recipients had comparable non-spike TCR breadth, which fits with the vaccine containing only spike. The authors noted that total T cell responses may have been underestimated by the TCR breadth and depth analyses. Compared with placebo recipients, Ad26.COV2.S recipients showed higher spike-specific TCR breadth (P = 0.0014). Comparing responses between vaccine doses or regimens was not something the study was powered to do. Substantial breadth of spike-specific CD8+ and CD4+ T cell responses was reported after vaccination.

This clone was observed a handful of times. Its cognate antigen has yet to be identified. Base qualities are not recorded, but no much larger clone differs from it by a single base. Other DNA sequences within the sample encode an identical CDR3. There are 14 amino acids in the CDR3, from cysteine to phenylalanine inclusive. Only CDR3 DNA remains: 42 bases, in frame from the first base. Based on the germline V gene (reference sequence), the CDR1 and CDR2 sequences are SGHNT and YYREEE. Trimming takes 0 bases from V and 2 bases from J, and the germline ends sit 8 bases apart. TCRbeta CDR3 regions were sequenced with the immunoSEQ Assay. After extraction, genomic DNA underwent amplification by bias-controlled multiplex PCR, followed by high-throughput sequencing. The original methods were these. Collapsing and filtering of sequences were performed to quantify the absolute abundance of each unique TCRbeta CDR3 region. T cell fraction was estimated by normalizing TCRbeta template counts to usable DNA, with usable DNA measured through amplification of reference genes found in all nucleated cells. Repertoire TCRs were annotated as SARS-CoV-2-specific by exact matching of V gene, CDR3 amino acid sequence and J gene to a known reactive TCR set. MIRA supplied the reference SARS-CoV-2 TCR set, which was filtered for enrichment in COVID-19-positive ImmuneCODE repertoires so that public or cross-reactive TCRs were removed. Based on the MIRA antigens, annotated TCRs were further analysed at the level of specific ORF or position within ORF. Breadth was defined as annotated unique rearrangements over total unique productive rearrangements; depth was the summed frequency of those rearrangements. TCR breadth was compared between groups using two-sided Wilcoxon rank-sum tests. TCRdb took this table from immuneACCESS and kept in-frame rearrangements with V and J called. Such tables lack part of the clones; where checked against another copy, unresolved V genes explain under half of the gap, and the rest is unexplained. The DNA was the basis for D and trimming; V, J and clone size are from that table. In all, the sample holds 350,000 to 550,000 clones, and about 91% of those were seen once. 2.5% of the sample belongs to the ten largest clones.

Taken with the paper, the label for treatment or condition translates to: over 15 received Ad26.COV2.S at low or high dose, single or two shots; 5 received placebo; per-sample allocation not given. For vaccine and placebo recipients, repertoires were sequenced using samples collected on day 63 after the first injection. Cohort 1b enrolled about two dozen adults aged 18-55 years at a single site in Boston, USA, between 29 July and 7 August 2020. Ad26.COV2.S consisted of a replication-incompetent adenovirus type 26 vector by which a prefusion-stabilized SARS-CoV-2 spike protein from the original Wuhan strain was expressed.

The receptor chain draws on TRBV5-4 and TRBJ2-5, with no D gene named confidently. This sequence was found in a person between 18 and 59 years old who received the Ad26.COV2.S COVID-19 vaccine or a placebo. The source was peripheral blood, collected in a trial of Ad26.COV2.S vaccine versus placebo. CDR3 region: CASSLGLSQETQYF. The nucleotide sequence is TGTGCCAGCAGCTTGGGACTGTCACAAGAGACCCAGTACTTC.